This T cell receptor beta chain was captured by sequencing in a study of T cell responses to AZD1222 COVID-19 vaccine. The assay was immunoSEQ multiplex PCR, and TCRdb's table has in-frame clones only and misses some. Of more than 95,000 clones listed, around nine tenths are singletons. The germline CDR1 and CDR2 sequences are LNHDA and SQIVND (reference sequence). CDR3 length equals 14 residues. V was shortened by 7 bases and J by 0 bases, with 9 bases between the two germline ends. The clonotype comes from an adult who received the MenACWY meningococcal vaccine as a control. The rearrangement joins TRBV19 to TRBJ1-4; D not certain. The sequences come from peripheral blood, collected 28 days after the second dose of the MenACWY control vaccine. Here the CDR3 DNA reads TGTGCCAGTACGGACCGTTCAACTAATGAAAAACTGTTTTTT. It yields the protein CASTDRSTNEKLFF.